This T cell receptor beta chain was identified in a study of T cell responses to AZD1222 COVID-19 vaccine. The CDR3 contains 18 residues. J gave up 1 base and V 2 bases, and 10 bases lay outside the gene matches. Germline-derived CDR1 and CDR2 are SGHNT and YYREEE (reference sequence). Clones were sequenced by immunoSEQ multiplex PCR, and TCRdb holds only the in-frame ones, with some missing. The sample has fewer than 150,000 clones, roughly 82% seen once. The sample was peripheral blood, taken on day 0 of AZD1222 vaccination. The sequence was obtained from an adult in good health. The chain uses TRBV5-4 and TRBJ1-4; 8 nucleotides align to TRBD1. CDR3 sequence (DNA): TGTGCCAGCAGCTTAGGACAGGGAGTACCGAGAACTAATGAAAAACTGTTTTTT. Residues: CASSLGQGVPRTNEKLFF.